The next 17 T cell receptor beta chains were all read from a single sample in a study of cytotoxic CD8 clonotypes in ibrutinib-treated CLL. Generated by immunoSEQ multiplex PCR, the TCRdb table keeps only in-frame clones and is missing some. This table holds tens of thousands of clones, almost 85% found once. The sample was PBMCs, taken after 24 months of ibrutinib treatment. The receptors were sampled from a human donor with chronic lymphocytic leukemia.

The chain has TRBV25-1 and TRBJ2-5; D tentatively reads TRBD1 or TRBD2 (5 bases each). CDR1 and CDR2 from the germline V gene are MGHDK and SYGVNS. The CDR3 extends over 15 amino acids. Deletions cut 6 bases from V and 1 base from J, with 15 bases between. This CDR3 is CASRPTGTPQETQYF. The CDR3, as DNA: TGTGCCAGCAGGCCCACCGGGACCCCCCAAGAGACCCAGTACTTC.

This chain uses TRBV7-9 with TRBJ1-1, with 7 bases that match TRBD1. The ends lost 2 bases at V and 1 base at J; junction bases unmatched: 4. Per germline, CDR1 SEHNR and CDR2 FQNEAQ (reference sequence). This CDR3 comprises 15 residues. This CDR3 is CASSLPRGENTEAFF. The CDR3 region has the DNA TGTGCCAGCAGCTTACCCAGGGGGGAGAACACTGAAGCTTTCTTT. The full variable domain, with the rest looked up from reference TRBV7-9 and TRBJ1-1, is DTGVSQNPRHKITKRGQNVTFRCDPISEHNRLYWYRQTLGQGPEFLTYFQNEAQLEKSRLLSDRFSAERPKGSFSTLEIQRTEQGDSAMYLCASSLPRGENTEAFFGQGTRLTVV.

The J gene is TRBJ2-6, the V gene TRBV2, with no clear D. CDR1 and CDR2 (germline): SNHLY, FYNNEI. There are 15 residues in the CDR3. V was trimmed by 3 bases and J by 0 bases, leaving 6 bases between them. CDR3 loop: CASSDRTSGANVLTF. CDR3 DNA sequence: TGTGCCAGCAGTGACAGGACCTCTGGGGCCAACGTCCTGACTTTC.

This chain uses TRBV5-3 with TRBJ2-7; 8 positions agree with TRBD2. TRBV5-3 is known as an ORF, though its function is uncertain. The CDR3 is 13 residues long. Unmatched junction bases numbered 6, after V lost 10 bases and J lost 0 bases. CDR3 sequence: CAVAGGISYEQYF. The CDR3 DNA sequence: TGTGCCGTCGCGGGGGGCATCTCCTACGAGCAGTACTTC.

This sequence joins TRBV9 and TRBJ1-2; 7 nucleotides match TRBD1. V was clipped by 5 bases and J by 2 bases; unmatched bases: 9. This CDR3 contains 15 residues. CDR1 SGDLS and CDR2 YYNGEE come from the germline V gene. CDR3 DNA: TGTGCCAGCAGTTCTACCCTACAGGGGAACTATGGCTACACCTTC. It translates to CASSSTLQGNYGYTF.

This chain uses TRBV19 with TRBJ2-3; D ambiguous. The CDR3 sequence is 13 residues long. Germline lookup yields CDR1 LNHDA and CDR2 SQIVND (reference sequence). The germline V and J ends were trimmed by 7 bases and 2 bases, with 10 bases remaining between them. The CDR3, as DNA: TGTGCCAGTATCCCCGAGAACACAGATACGCAGTATTTT. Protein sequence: CASIPENTDTQYF.

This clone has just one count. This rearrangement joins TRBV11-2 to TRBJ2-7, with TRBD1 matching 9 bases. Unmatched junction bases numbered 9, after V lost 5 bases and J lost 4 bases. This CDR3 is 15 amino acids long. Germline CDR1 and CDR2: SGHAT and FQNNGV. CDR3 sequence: CASSQGTGFRYEQYF. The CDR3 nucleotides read TGTGCCAGCAGCCAGGGGACAGGGTTCCGATACGAGCAGTACTTC.

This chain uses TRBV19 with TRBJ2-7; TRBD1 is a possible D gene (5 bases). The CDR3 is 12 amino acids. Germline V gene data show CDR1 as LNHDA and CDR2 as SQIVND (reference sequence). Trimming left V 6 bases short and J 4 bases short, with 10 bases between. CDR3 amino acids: CASSLQVYEQYF. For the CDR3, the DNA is TGTGCCAGTAGCCTACAGGTGTACGAGCAGTACTTC.

The CDR3 protein is CASSVGAWGEKLFF. The CDR3 DNA is TGTGCCAGCAGCGTAGGTGCCTGGGGGGAAAAACTGTTTTTT. J is TRBJ1-4 and V is TRBV9; D is perhaps TRBD1 (5 bases). The germline V gene encodes CDR1 SGDLS and CDR2 YYNGEE. This CDR3 has 14 amino acids. Trimming took off 0 bases at V and 8 bases at J, with 11 bases between the two ends.

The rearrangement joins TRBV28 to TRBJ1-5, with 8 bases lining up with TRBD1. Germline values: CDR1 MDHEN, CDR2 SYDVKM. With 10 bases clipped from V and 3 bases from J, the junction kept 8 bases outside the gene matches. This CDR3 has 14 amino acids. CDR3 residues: CATRGQGFNQPQHF. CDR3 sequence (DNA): TGTGCCACCCGAGGACAGGGCTTCAATCAGCCCCAGCATTTT.

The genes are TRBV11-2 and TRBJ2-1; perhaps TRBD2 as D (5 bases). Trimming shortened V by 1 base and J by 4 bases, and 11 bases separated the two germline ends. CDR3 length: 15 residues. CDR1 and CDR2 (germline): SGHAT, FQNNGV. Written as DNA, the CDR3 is TGTGCCAGCAGCTTAGTCAGCGGTCCTTACAATGAGCAGTTCTTC. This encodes CASSLVSGPYNEQFF.

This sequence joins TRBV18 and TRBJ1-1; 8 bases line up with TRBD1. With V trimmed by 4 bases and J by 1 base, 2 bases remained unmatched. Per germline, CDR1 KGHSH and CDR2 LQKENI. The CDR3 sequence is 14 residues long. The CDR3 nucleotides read TGTGCCAGCTCACGGGGACAGGAGAACACTGAAGCTTTCTTT. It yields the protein CASSRGQENTEAFF.

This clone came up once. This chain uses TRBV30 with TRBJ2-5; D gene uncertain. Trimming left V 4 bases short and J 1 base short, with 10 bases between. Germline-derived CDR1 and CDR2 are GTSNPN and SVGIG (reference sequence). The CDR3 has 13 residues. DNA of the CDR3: TGTGCCTGGACCAACCAGCCCCAAGAGACCCAGTACTTC. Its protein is CAWTNQPQETQYF.

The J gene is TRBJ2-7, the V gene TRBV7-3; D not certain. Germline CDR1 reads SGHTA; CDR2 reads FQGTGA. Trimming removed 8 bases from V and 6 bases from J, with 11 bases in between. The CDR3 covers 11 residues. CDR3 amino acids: CASGILGEQYF. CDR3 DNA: TGTGCCAGCGGGATCTTGGGCGAGCAGTACTTC.

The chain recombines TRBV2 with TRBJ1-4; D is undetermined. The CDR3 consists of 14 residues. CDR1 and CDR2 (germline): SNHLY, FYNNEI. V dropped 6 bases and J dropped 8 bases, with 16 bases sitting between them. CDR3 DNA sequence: TGTGCCAGCAGGCAGACACCTGCGGGGGAAAAACTGTTTTTT. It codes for CASRQTPAGEKLFF.

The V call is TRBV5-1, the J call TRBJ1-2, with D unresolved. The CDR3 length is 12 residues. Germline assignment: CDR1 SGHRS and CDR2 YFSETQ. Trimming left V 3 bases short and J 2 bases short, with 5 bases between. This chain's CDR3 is CASSYDNYGYTF. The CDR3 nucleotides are TGCGCCAGCAGCTACGACAACTATGGCTACACCTTC.

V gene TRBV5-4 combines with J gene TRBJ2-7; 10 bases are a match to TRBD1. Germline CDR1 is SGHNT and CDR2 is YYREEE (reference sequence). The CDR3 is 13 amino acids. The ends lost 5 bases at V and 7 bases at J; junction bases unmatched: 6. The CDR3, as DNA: TGTGCCAGCAGTCACGACAGGGGGCAAGAGCAGTACTTC. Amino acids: CASSHDRGQEQYF.